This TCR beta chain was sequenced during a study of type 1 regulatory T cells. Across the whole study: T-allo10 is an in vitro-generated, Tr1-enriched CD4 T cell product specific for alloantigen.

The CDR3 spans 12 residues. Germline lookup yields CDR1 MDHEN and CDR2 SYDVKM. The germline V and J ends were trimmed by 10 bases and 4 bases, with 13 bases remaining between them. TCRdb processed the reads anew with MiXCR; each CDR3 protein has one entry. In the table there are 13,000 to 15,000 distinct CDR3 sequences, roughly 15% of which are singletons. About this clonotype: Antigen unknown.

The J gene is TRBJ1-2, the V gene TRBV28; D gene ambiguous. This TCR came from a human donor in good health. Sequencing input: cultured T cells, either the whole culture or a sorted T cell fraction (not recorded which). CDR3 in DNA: TGTGCCACCTCGTTCCGGAGCTATGGCTACACCTTC. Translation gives CATSFRSYGYTF.